A selection of T cell receptor beta chains follows, all from one sample in a study of vaccination effects on CD4 cells after COVID-19. Clones were read by immunoSEQ multiplex PCR, and TCRdb kept only the in-frame ones, dropping some. The repertoire holds 65,000 to 95,000 clones, with around 77% as singletons. These receptors have no known antigen. The sequenced sample was CD4+ T cells from PBMCs cultured with HCoV-OC43 spike peptides, obtained after COVID-19 vaccination. The receptors stem from a human donor who received a COVID-19 vaccine. Each CDR3 is given with its conserved first and last residue.

CDR3 protein: CASRSSGTTPRTDTQYF; J gene: TRBJ2-3; V gene: TRBV28
CDR3 protein: CAISTSAETQYF; J gene: TRBJ2-5; V gene: TRBV10-3
CDR3 protein: CASSQLTGVTEAFF; J gene: TRBJ1-1; V gene: TRBV5-1
CDR3 protein: CASSPQGGRVKTGELFF; J gene: TRBJ2-2; V gene: TRBV2
CDR3 protein: CASSDLAVPSTDTQYF; J gene: TRBJ2-3; V gene: TRBV2
CDR3 protein: CASSRAGGASEKLFF; J gene: TRBJ1-4; V gene: TRBV27
CDR3 protein: CASSEGPNSNQPQHF; J gene: TRBJ1-5; V gene: TRBV2
CDR3 protein: CASSSQGVDYGYTF; J gene: TRBJ1-2; V gene: TRBV3-1/TRBV3-2
CDR3 protein: CASSRKTSGAIQETQYF; J gene: TRBJ2-5; V gene: TRBV19
CDR3 protein: CATSGIIAGGSYNEQFF; J gene: TRBJ2-1; V gene: TRBV15
CDR3 protein: CASTFSGGANTGELFF; J gene: TRBJ2-2; V gene: TRBV5-1
CDR3 protein: CASSLGQGATDTQYF; J gene: TRBJ2-3; V gene: TRBV11-3
CDR3 protein: CASSLFVADSAYGYTF; J gene: TRBJ1-2; V gene: TRBV7-2
CDR3 protein: CASSDPTGIPTNEKLFF; J gene: TRBJ1-4; V gene: TRBV6-1
CDR3 protein: CASSLAGARDTQYF; J gene: TRBJ2-3; V gene: TRBV11-3
CDR3 protein: CASSGPGTSLNQPQHF; J gene: TRBJ1-5; V gene: TRBV6-1
CDR3 protein: CASRLAGGTDTQYF; J gene: TRBJ2-3; V gene: TRBV2
CDR3 protein: CASGPRVQNSPLHF; J gene: TRBJ1-6; V gene: TRBV12-5
CDR3 protein: CASSLGWGTPEKLFF; J gene: TRBJ1-4; V gene: TRBV7-8
CDR3 protein: CASSPGATEAFF; J gene: TRBJ1-1; V gene: TRBV7-8
CDR3 protein: CASSPRQADTGELFF; J gene: TRBJ2-2; V gene: TRBV18
CDR3 protein: CASSKALEGTDTQYF; J gene: TRBJ2-3; V gene: TRBV21-1
CDR3 protein: CSVEVSRRSSYNEQFF; J gene: TRBJ2-1; V gene: TRBV29-1
CDR3 protein: CASRARVSNQPQHF; J gene: TRBJ1-5; V gene: TRBV6-5
CDR3 protein: CASSQKILAGGQETQYF; J gene: TRBJ2-5; V gene: TRBV3-1/TRBV3-2
CDR3 protein: CASSQKSREGSGYTF; J gene: TRBJ1-2; V gene: TRBV23-1
CDR3 protein: CASSQPNNEQFF; J gene: TRBJ2-1; V gene: TRBV27
CDR3 protein: CAISDSTNLQYNEQFF; J gene: TRBJ2-1; V gene: TRBV10-3
CDR3 protein: CATSGTGGGNIQYF; J gene: TRBJ2-4; V gene: TRBV24-1
CDR3 protein: CASSLFTGQSGNTIYF; J gene: TRBJ1-3; V gene: TRBV28
CDR3 protein: CASRGGQGGGTDTQYF; J gene: TRBJ2-3; V gene: TRBV28
CDR3 protein: CASIRLTGSGGYTF; J gene: TRBJ1-2; V gene: TRBV6-5
CDR3 protein: CASSVQIEADTQYF; J gene: TRBJ2-3; V gene: TRBV9